This record looks at one T cell receptor beta chain sequence and its context. This clonotype was observed a handful of times. Its antigen is unknown. No per-base quality is available; no much larger clone lies one base away. The data derive from a study of T-cell reconstitution after alpha-beta-depleted transplantation in children (TCRdb year 2016). At the level of the whole study: Using TCR repertoire profiling, the study quantitatively followed how T-cell immune reconstitution unfolded in children after TCRalphabeta/CD19-depleted allogeneic hematopoietic cell transplantation.

Reading the label with the study, this specimen's treatment or condition is: allogeneic hematopoietic cell transplantation with graft depleted of TCRalphabeta T cells and CD19 B cells. Transplant recipients were children who received TCRalphabeta/CD19-depleted allogeneic hematopoietic cell grafts. What the research found in general, with its limitations: The high TCRbeta diversity at day 60 in some patients was ascribed to recipient T cells and intrathymic progenitors that had survived conditioning. Hyperexpanded clone frequencies declined over subsequent months; after one year, T-cell counts and TCRbeta diversity were mostly attributed to newly produced T cells. Apparently early alphabetaT-cell count recovery about two months after transplant reportedly relied on only several hundred rapidly expanded clones derived from non-depleted graft cells.

The CDR3 contains 17 residues, cysteine and phenylalanine counted. The read is trimmed to its CDR3 DNA, 51 bases read in frame from base 1. The germline V gene provides CDR1 LGHNA and CDR2 YNFKEQ. V is pared back by 0 bases and J by 0 bases, with 15 bases lying between the germline termini. Library prep was done by PCR. The listed sequencing device is Illumina HiSeq 2500. TCR library preparation used molecular barcoding, with unique molecular identifiers applied to normalize quantification of the TCRbeta repertoire. TCRdb ran its own pipeline on the public reads, namely fastp trimming at Q25 and MiXCR clone calling, and kept in-frame beta chains. Every entry covers one CDR3 protein and lists the most common genes and DNA from its rows. The sample has under 250,000 distinct CDR3 sequences on record, more than 20% of them singletons. The top ten clonotypes cover about 4.8% of the sample.

The sequence is built from TRBV4-2 and TRBJ2-7; TRBD1 is perhaps the D gene, given 5 matching bases. The clonotype was recovered from a female patient aged 2-9 years who had a stem cell transplant for congenital amegakaryocytic thrombocytopenia, so the T cells may come from the graft donor. The sequencing here drew on PBMCs, mostly from graft donor cells, taken 360 days after TCRalphabeta/CD19-depleted stem cell transplant. The CDR3 reads CASSQDDSAGPSYEQYF. The sequenced DNA: TGTGCCAGCAGCCAAGACGATTCGGCAGGGCCCTCCTACGAGCAGTACTTC.